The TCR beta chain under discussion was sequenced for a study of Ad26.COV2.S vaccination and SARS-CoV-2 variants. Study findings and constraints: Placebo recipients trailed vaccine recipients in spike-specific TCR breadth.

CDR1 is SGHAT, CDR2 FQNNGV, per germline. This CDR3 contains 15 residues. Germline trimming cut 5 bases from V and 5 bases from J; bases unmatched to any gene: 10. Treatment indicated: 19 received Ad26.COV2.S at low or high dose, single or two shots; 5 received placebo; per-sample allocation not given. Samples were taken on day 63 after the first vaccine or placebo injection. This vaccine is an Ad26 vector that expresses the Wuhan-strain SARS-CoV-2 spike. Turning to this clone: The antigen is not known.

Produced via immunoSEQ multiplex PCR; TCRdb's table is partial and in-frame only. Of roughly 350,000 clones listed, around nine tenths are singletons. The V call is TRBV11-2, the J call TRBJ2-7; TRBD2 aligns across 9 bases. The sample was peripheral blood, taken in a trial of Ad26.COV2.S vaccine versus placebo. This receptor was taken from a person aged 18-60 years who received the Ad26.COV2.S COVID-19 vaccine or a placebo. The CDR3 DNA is TGTGCCAGCAGCCCAGGTGTAGCGGGGGATCACGAGCAGTACTTC. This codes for CASSPGVAGDHEQYF.